This TCR beta chain is drawn from a study of blood T cell repertoires in COVID-19. Turning to the study itself: PBMCs, B-cell-depleted T cells, or T cells provided the cDNA or gDNA that made up the material.

Methods used by the authors: Counts of nucleated cells, estimated from reference gene primer amplification, were obtained. Generated by immunoSEQ multiplex PCR, the TCRdb table keeps only in-frame clones and is missing some. The V and J calls and clone size were taken over from that table, and D and trimming were inferred from the DNA. The table records about 83,000 clones, around 88% of them present only once. Germline V lookup: CDR1 LNHNV, CDR2 YYDKDF (reference sequence). The J segment lost 2 bases and the V segment lost 4 bases, leaving 3 bases of the junction unmatched. This CDR3 is built from 14 residues.

This clonotype was sampled from a man aged 50-59 years with active COVID-19. Sequencing was carried out using peripheral blood. V is TRBV15 and J is TRBJ2-7; TRBD1 matches 9 bases. CDR3 sequence reads: CATSTGQGPYEQYF. DNA of the CDR3: TGTGCCACCAGCACGGGACAGGGCCCCTACGAGCAGTACTTC.